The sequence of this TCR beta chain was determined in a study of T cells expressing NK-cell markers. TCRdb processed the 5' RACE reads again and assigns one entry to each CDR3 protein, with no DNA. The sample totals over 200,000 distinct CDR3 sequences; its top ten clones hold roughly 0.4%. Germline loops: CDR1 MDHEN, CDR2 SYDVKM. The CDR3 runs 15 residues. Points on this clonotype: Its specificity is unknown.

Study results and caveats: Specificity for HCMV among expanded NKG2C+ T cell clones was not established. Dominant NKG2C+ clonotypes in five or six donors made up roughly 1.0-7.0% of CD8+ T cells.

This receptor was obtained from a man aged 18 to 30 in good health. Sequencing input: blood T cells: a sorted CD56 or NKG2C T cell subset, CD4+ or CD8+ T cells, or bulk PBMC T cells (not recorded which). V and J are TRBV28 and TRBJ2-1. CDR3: CASIVGGGPYNEQFF.